The subject of this entry is one T cell receptor beta chain. Its antigen is as yet unknown. High-throughput TCR beta sequencing covered peripheral CD8+ and CD4+ T cells. Healthy donors constituted the control group, matched for age and sex. The data are from a study of CD8 T cells in Susac syndrome. Findings and caveats of the study: Regarding the TCR sequencing and HLA analysis, the study admitted that a relatively small number of individuals were involved.

Random hexamers primed reverse transcription of about 0.5 to 1 ug RNA. Multiplex immunoSEQ PCR targeted 54 Vbeta and 13 Jbeta TCR beta segments. TCRdb recomputed calls from the immunoSEQ multiplex PCR reads with MiXCR, one row per CDR3 protein. The profile shows roughly 150,000 distinct CDR3 sequences, 90% to 95% of them singletons. Sequenced input: CD4+ T cells from PBMCs. The sequence came from a human donor in good health.

The DNA of the CDR3 is TGTGCCAGCAGCGTACAGAGCTCCTACAATGAGCAGTTCTTC. Residues: CASSVQSSYNEQFF. This chain joins TRBV9 and TRBJ2-1, with D unclear. The CDR3 runs to 14 residues. Deletions cut 1 base from V and 0 bases from J, with 5 bases between. Germline assignment: CDR1 SGDLS and CDR2 YYNGEE.